The clone carrying this TCR beta chain was seen repeatedly, ten times or more. Its antigen is as yet unknown. The data are from a study of T cells in Graves' hyperthyroidism and ophthalmopathy. Study-wide results and limits: From stable hyperthyroidism, ophthalmopathy was separated by a 13 V-J model.

Stable hyperthyroidism: no ophthalmopathy progression over 18 months of follow-up. This sample holds PBMCs from roughly 10 ml fresh peripheral blood. Germline CDR1 reads SQVTM; CDR2 reads ANQGSEA. The CDR3 contains 14 residues. V gave up 2 bases and J gave up 2 bases, with 12 bases separating them. Amplification of TCR beta CDR3 regions used RNA as the template. First-round RT-PCR targeting the TCR CDR3 was performed with the HTBI primer set. TCRdb re-analysed the multiplex PCR reads in MiXCR, keeping a single row per CDR3 protein. The sample gives fewer than 800,000 distinct CDR3 sequences, 16% of which show up once; 8.4% is in the top ten.

This receptor was taken from a man in his late teens or twenties with Graves' hyperthyroidism. Sequencing input: blood. The V and J genes are TRBV29-1 and TRBJ1-1; possibly TRBD1 for D (6 bases). Here the CDR3 DNA reads TGCAGCGTTGAAATGCGACAGGCTAACACTGAAGCTTTCTTT. Its protein is CSVEMRQANTEAFF.